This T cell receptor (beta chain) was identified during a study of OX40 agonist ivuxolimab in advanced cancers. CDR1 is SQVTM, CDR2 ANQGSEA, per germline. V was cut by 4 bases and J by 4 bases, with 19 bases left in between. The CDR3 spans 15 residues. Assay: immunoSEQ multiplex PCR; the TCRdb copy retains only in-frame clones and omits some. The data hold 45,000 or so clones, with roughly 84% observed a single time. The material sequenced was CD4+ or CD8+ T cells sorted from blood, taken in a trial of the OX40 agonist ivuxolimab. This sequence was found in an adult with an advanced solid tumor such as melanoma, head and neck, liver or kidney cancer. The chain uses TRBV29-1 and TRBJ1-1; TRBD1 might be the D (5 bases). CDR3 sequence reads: CSVVGGASGSTEAFF. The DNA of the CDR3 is TGCAGCGTTGTGGGTGGGGCCTCCGGGAGCACTGAAGCTTTCTTT.